The sequence of this T cell receptor (beta chain) was determined in a study of control samples from healthy donors and cancer patients. Method: immunoSEQ multiplex PCR; TCRdb's copy keeps in-frame clones and lacks some. The table lists approximately 110,000 clones, 80% to 95% of them singletons. J gave up 5 bases and V 4 bases, and 7 bases lay outside the gene matches. The V gene's germline CDR1 is SGHVS and CDR2 FNYEAQ. The length of the CDR3 is 15 residues. The origin of this receptor is a woman between 18 and 29 years old in good health. The rearrangement links TRBV7-6 to TRBJ2-7; TRBD2 matches at 11 bases. Sequenced: blood. This CDR3 reads CASSSTSGGWDEQYF. The CDR3 nucleotides are TGTGCCAGCAGCTCAACTAGCGGGGGTTGGGACGAGCAGTACTTC.